This T cell receptor (beta chain) was sequenced in a study of blood T cell repertoires in COVID-19. For the study at large: From the United States, Italy and Spain came samples of acute and convalescent COVID-19.

Sequenced by immunoSEQ multiplex PCR; TCRdb stores in-frame clones only, minus some. This sample has more than 150,000 clones, with over 80% found just once. Sequencing was done on a sample of peripheral blood. This clonotype originated in a man aged 65 to 79 who had recovered from COVID-19.

The chain's CDR3 is CASSPAAGETQYF. CDR3 in DNA: TGTGCCAGCAGCCCCGCAGCGGGGGAGACCCAGTACTTC. The J gene is TRBJ2-5, the V gene TRBV7-2, with 7 bases lining up with TRBD2. With V trimmed by 5 bases and J by 5 bases, 5 bases remained unmatched. This CDR3 contains 13 residues. Germline V gene lookup returns CDR1 SGHTA and CDR2 FQGNSA. Complete variable domain (other parts from reference TRBV7-2 and TRBJ2-5): GAGVSQSPSNKVTEKGKDVELRCDPISGHTALYWYRQSLGQGLEFLIYFQGNSAPDKSGLPSDRFSAERTGGSVSTLTIQRTQQEDSAVYLCASSPAAGETQYFGPGTRLLVL.